These 15 T cell receptor beta chains originate from one sample sequenced in a study of shared clonotypes between healthy human individuals. Clones were sequenced by immunoSEQ multiplex PCR, and TCRdb holds only the in-frame ones, with some missing. This sample yields roughly 1 million clones, of which around 78% are seen a single time; more than 0.45% belongs to the top ten. Material: memory CD4+ T cells from PBMCs. Noted subset: CD45RA-negative fraction. The origin of the receptors is a man aged 18 to 30 in good health. Some clones in this sample may be carry-over from other donors' samples.

This clone has just one count. This CDR3 is also generated by other DNA sequences in the sample. V and J are TRBV28 and TRBJ2-1; D remains unclear. This CDR3 region has 12 residues. Trimming removed 5 bases at V and 4 bases at J, with 6 bases between. Germline CDR1 MDHEN, CDR2 SYDVKM. The CDR3 coding sequence is TGTGCCAGCAGTCCCTCATACAATGAGCAGTTCTTC. It yields the protein CASSPSYNEQFF.

The chain carries TRBV30 and TRBJ1-3, with 7 bases identical to TRBD1. CDR3 size: 11 residues. J gave up 7 bases and V 3 bases, and 0 bases lay outside the gene matches. The germline V gene encodes CDR1 GTSNPN and CDR2 SVGIG (reference sequence). The CDR3 DNA reads as TGTGCCTGGAGACAGGGGAACACCATATATTTT. Protein product: CAWRQGNTIYF.

The chain uses TRBV27 and TRBJ2-7, with TRBD1 identical over 11 bases. Unmatched junction bases numbered 8, after V lost 1 base and J lost 3 bases. The CDR3 extends over 17 amino acids. Per germline, CDR1 MNHEY and CDR2 SMNVEV (reference sequence). The CDR3 loop is CASSLFPGQGGRYEQYF. CDR3 coding DNA: TGTGCCAGCAGTTTATTTCCGGGACAGGGGGGTCGCTACGAGCAGTACTTC.

The V gene is TRBV14, the J gene TRBJ1-3; perhaps TRBD1 as D (5 bases). Germline V lookup: CDR1 SGHDN, CDR2 FVKESK. The CDR3 has 15 residues. V was cut by 4 bases and J by 4 bases, with 14 bases left in between. As DNA, the CDR3 is TGTGCCAGCAGCCCCCGAGGGGCTAGCGGAAACACCATATATTTT. Residues: CASSPRGASGNTIYF.

J is TRBJ2-7 and V is TRBV4-2, with D possibly being TRBD2 (6 bases). CDR1 and CDR2 (germline): LGHNA, YNFKEQ. Trimming took off 0 bases at V and 3 bases at J, with 12 bases between the two ends. This CDR3 is 15 amino acids long. The CDR3 DNA is TGTGCCAGCAGCCAAGATGGAGGGGACCTCTACGAGCAGTACTTC. Protein product: CASSQDGGDLYEQYF.

The CDR3 bases are TGCAGCGTCACTACTGGACAGGGGGGAACAGATACGCAGTATTTT. Translation: CSVTTGQGGTDTQYF. V usage is TRBV29-1 and J usage is TRBJ2-3, with 10 bases aligning to TRBD1. The ends lost 6 bases at V and 3 bases at J; junction bases unmatched: 9. CDR3 length equals 15 residues. Germline-derived CDR1 and CDR2 are SQVTM and ANQGSEA.

The rearrangement links TRBV27 to TRBJ2-4, with 8 bases lining up with TRBD1. Germline-derived CDR1 and CDR2 are MNHEY and SMNVEV (reference sequence). The CDR3 length is 14 residues. The ends lost 8 bases at V and 6 bases at J; junction bases unmatched: 9. The CDR3 region is CASAAWDRSNIQYF. In DNA form, the CDR3 reads TGTGCCAGCGCGGCCTGGGACAGGTCAAACATTCAGTACTTC.

The chain carries TRBV29-1 and TRBJ1-1, with D unclear. CDR3 length: 14 amino acids. V was shortened by 6 bases and J by 2 bases, with 16 bases between the two germline ends. Germline CDR1 and CDR2: SQVTM and ANQGSEA. The CDR3 loop reads CSVATSSFNTEAFF. The CDR3 nucleotides read TGCAGCGTAGCGACCTCATCCTTCAACACTGAAGCTTTCTTT.

The chain uses TRBV7-9 and TRBJ1-1; 7 bases are a match to TRBD1. V dropped 7 bases and J dropped 5; count of bases not matched to a gene: 10. Germline CDR1 and CDR2: SEHNR and FQNEAQ (reference sequence). The CDR3 has 14 amino acids. CDR3 amino acids: CASTVIRDSTEAFF. For the CDR3, the DNA is TGTGCCAGCACCGTAATTCGGGACAGTACTGAAGCTTTCTTT.

This chain uses TRBV28 with TRBJ1-5, with a weak D call TRBD1 (6 bases). The germline V gene has CDR1 MDHEN and CDR2 SYDVKM. Trimming cost V 11 bases and J 3 bases, with 23 bases left between them. The CDR3 is 16 residues long. The CDR3 is CASSMTGQLFNQPQHF. CDR3 DNA: TGTGCCTCTTCCATGACGGGACAACTCTTCAATCAGCCCCAGCATTTT.

The V and J genes are TRBV2 and TRBJ1-2; D is uncertain. The germline V gene has CDR1 SNHLY and CDR2 FYNNEI. V was pared by 7 bases and J by 10 bases, with 13 bases between. This CDR3 contains 11 residues. The CDR3 spells CASTPSRVYTF. CDR3 nucleotides: TGTGCCAGCACCCCAAGCCGAGTCTACACCTTC.

The CDR3 DNA is TGTGCCAGCAGCTTAACCCGACTAGCGGGATACAATGAGCAGTTCTTC. Translated: CASSLTRLAGYNEQFF. The chain is built from TRBV7-3 and TRBJ2-1; TRBD2 matches at 11 bases. This CDR3 contains 16 residues. The junction had 2 bases not matched to a gene; V was cut back by 0 bases and J by 4 bases. The V gene's germline CDR1 is SGHTA and CDR2 FQGTGA.

V and J are TRBV6-6 and TRBJ2-7; D is ambiguous. V was clipped by 6 bases and J by 6 bases, with 12 bases between them. This CDR3 has 12 residues. CDR1 is MNHNY and CDR2 is SVGAGI in the germline V gene (reference sequence). The CDR3 sequence is CASSPPTSEQYF. CDR3 sequence (DNA): TGTGCCAGCAGCCCACCCACCTCCGAGCAGTACTTC.

This clone appeared once. Relative to the germline gene, one junction end is altered; a read error may explain this. The chain has TRBV30 and TRBJ1-1, with D possibly TRBD1 on 5 matching bases. Per the germline V gene, CDR1 is GTSNPN and CDR2 is SVGIG (reference sequence). This CDR3 contains 15 residues. This CDR3 reads CAWSDKQGPNNEAFF. Here the CDR3 DNA reads TGTGCCTGGAGTGATAAGCAGGGACCGAACAATGAAGCTTTCTTT.

CDR3 DNA sequence: TGTGCCTGGAGCAACCTCCTGAACACTGAAGCTTTCTTT. Its protein product is CAWSNLLNTEAFF. The V and J genes are TRBV30 and TRBJ1-1; the D is unclear. The CDR3 length is 13 residues. V shed 3 bases and J shed 0 bases, with 8 bases lying between them. From germline, CDR1 is GTSNPN and CDR2 SVGIG (reference sequence).